Presented here are 3 T cell receptor beta chains from one specimen sequenced in a study of shared clonotypes between healthy human individuals. Sequenced by immunoSEQ multiplex PCR; TCRdb stores in-frame clones only, minus some. This sample has approximately 740,000 clones, with roughly 70% found just once. The specimen was memory CD4+ T cells sorted from blood. This sample's subset: CD45RA-negative fraction. These receptor sequences come from a young woman in good health.

At least ten counts were recorded for this clone. The V call is TRBV5-1, the J call TRBJ1-4; 9 positions match TRBD1. V dropped 2 bases and J dropped 7; count of bases not matched to a gene: 3. The CDR3 spans 14 residues. The germline V gene encodes CDR1 SGHRS and CDR2 YFSETQ. This CDR3 reads CASSFRQGGEKLFF. The CDR3, as DNA: TGCGCCAGCAGCTTTCGACAGGGGGGTGAAAAACTGTTTTTT.

J is TRBJ2-2 and V is TRBV18; TRBD1 matches 8 bases. This CDR3 has 15 amino acids. CDR1 is KGHSH and CDR2 is LQKENI in the germline V gene. V was clipped by 6 bases and J by 4 bases; unmatched bases: 7. The CDR3 loop is CASSRQGATTGELFF. CDR3 bases: TGTGCCAGCTCCCGGCAGGGGGCTACCACCGGGGAGCTGTTTTTT.

The chain links TRBV18 to TRBJ1-5, with D possibly matching TRBD1 (5 bases). The V gene lost 2 bases and the J gene lost 5 bases, with 13 bases spanning the gap. The CDR3 loop spans 15 amino acids. CDR1 is KGHSH, CDR2 LQKENI, per germline. CDR3 in amino acids: CASSPEGRVHQPQHF. The CDR3 DNA reads as TGTGCCAGCTCACCAGAGGGACGGGTTCATCAGCCCCAGCATTTT.